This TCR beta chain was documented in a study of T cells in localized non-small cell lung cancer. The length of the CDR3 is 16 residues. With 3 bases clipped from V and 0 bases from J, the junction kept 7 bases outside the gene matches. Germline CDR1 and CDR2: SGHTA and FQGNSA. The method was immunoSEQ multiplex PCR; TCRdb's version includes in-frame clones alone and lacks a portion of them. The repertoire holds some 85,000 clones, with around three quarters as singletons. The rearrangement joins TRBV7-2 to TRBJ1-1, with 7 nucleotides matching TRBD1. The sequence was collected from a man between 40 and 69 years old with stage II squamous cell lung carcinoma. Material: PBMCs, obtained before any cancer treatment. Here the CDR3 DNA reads TGTGCCAGCAGCTTCTCCGGGACAGTCATGAACACTGAAGCTTTCTTT. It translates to CASSFSGTVMNTEAFF.